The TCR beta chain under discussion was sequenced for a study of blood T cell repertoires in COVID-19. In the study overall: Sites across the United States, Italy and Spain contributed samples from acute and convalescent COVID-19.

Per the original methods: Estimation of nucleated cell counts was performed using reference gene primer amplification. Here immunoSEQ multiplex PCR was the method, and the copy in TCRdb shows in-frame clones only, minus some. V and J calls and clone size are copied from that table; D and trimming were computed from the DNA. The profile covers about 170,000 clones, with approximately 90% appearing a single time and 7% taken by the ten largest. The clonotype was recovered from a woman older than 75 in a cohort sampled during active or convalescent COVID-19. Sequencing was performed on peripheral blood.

The CDR3 nucleotides read TGTGCCAGCAGTCGTTGGGGGGGGAACACTGGAAACACCATATATTTT. It translates to CASSRWGGNTGNTIYF. V is TRBV11-2 and J is TRBJ1-3; tentative D call: TRBD1 (5 bases). The CDR3 consists of 16 residues. Germline CDR1 and CDR2: SGHAT and FQNNGV. V gave up 6 bases and J gave up 2 bases, with 17 bases separating them.